The clone carrying this T cell receptor beta chain has only one observation. The target antigen is unknown. V shed 9 bases and J shed 9 bases, with 18 bases lying between them. The CDR3 loop spans 13 amino acids. The V gene's germline CDR1 is LNHDA and CDR2 SQIVND (reference sequence). The assay was immunoSEQ multiplex PCR, and TCRdb's table has in-frame clones only and misses some. Of 120,000 to 150,000 clones in the sample, about nine tenths are singletons; the top ten hold 1.5% to 1.7%. This entry belongs to a study of CD4+ T cells in melanoma. Study-level results: Diverse differentiation states were reported for melanoma neoantigen-specific CD4+ T cells. CD8+ T cell, macrophage and B cell function reportedly correlated with neoantigen-specific CD4+ T cells.

This sequence joins TRBV19 and TRBJ1-5; D perhaps matches TRBD1 (5 bases). The receptor was isolated from a human donor with melanoma. CDR3 sequence (DNA): TGTGCCAGCAGCCTCGGGGCCCAAGGGCCCCAGCATTTT. This translates into CASSLGAQGPQHF. Full variable domain (outside the CDR3, taken from reference TRBV19 and TRBJ1-5): DGGITQSPKYLFRKEGQNVTLSCEQNLNHDAMYWYRQDPGQGLRLIYYSQIVNDFQKGDIAEGYSVSREKKESFPLTVTSAQKNPTAFYLCASSLGAQGPQHFGDGTRLSIL.